The T cell receptor beta chain under discussion was sequenced for a study of blood T cell repertoires in COVID-19. In the study overall: COVID-19 samples collected from the United States, Italy and Spain covered acute and convalescent phases. Nucleic acid was either cDNA or gDNA, and it came from T cells, B-cell-depleted T cells, or PBMCs.

As handled by the study authors: Reference gene primer amplification gave estimated nucleated cell counts. Libraries were prepared by immunoSEQ multiplex PCR; TCRdb keeps only in-frame clonotypes and omits some of them. Clonal size and the V and J genes are those of that table, whereas D and trimming came from the DNA. Here the sample spans tens of thousands of clones, 88% being singletons. Germline CDR1 SGHAT, CDR2 FQNNGV. The CDR3 runs 13 residues. Trimming cost V 0 bases and J 5 bases, with 7 bases left between them. This TCR came from a woman between 50 and 59 years old with active or convalescent COVID-19. Sequenced input: peripheral blood. This chain links TRBV11-2 with TRBJ1-2, with TRBD1 as a possible D gene (6 bases). CDR3 DNA: TGTGCCAGCAGCTTAGACAGGGGATATGGCTACACCTTC. Amino acids: CASSLDRGYGYTF.